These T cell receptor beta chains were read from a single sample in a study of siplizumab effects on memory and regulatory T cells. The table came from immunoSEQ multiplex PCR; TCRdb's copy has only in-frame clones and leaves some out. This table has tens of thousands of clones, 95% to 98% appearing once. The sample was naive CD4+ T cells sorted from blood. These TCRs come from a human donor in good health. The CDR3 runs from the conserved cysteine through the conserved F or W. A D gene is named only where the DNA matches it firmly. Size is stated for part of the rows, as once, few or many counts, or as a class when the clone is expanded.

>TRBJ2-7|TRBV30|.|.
CAWSGLSYEQYF
TGTGCCTGGAGTGGCCTCTCCTACGAGCAGTACTTC
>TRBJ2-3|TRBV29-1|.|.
CSVDGGSTDTQYF
TGCAGCGTGGACGGGGGAAGCACAGATACGCAGTATTTT
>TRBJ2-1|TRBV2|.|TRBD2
CASTRRGGRAVFNEQFF
TGTGCCAGCACCCGGCGGGGCGGGAGGGCCGTTTTCAATGAGCAGTTCTTC
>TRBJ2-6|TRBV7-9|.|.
CASSPRNRAGSGANVLTF
TGTGCCAGCAGCCCACGAAACAGGGCCGGCTCTGGGGCCAACGTCCTGACTTTC
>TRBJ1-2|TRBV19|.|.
CASSILLSANYGYTF
TGTGCCAGTAGTATCCTTTTATCGGCTAACTATGGCTACACCTTC
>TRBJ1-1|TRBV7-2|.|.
CASSLFRRGRTEAFF
TGTGCCAGCAGCTTATTTCGCAGGGGTAGGACTGAAGCTTTCTTT
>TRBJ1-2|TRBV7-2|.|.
CASSLRRIYGYTF
TGTGCCAGCAGCTTACGGCGGATCTATGGCTACACCTTC
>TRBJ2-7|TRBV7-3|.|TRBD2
CASSLSREGHHEQYF
TGTGCCAGCAGCTTAAGTCGGGAGGGCCATCACGAGCAGTACTTC
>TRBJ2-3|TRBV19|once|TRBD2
CASSETGGRTDTQYF
TGTGCCAGTAGCGAGACGGGAGGGCGCACAGATACGCAGTATTTT
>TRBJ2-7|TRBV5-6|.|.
CASSWGGGIYEQYF
TGTGCCAGCAGCTGGGGAGGGGGAATCTACGAGCAGTACTTC
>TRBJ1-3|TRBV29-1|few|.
CSAERLSGNTIYF
TGCAGCGCGGAGAGGCTCTCTGGAAACACCATATATTTT
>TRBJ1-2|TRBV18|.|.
CASSPGGVGYTF
TGTGCCAGCTCACCCGGGGGAGTTGGCTACACCTTC
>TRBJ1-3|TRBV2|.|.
CASSEEGNTIYF
TGTGCCAGCAGTGAGGAGGGAAACACCATATATTTT
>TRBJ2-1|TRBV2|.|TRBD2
CASSDGLARYNEQFF
TGTGCCAGCAGTGACGGACTAGCGCGTTACAATGAGCAGTTCTTC
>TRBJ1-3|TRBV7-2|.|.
CASSQSMRGPGNTIYF
TGTGCCAGCAGCCAAAGTATGCGGGGGCCCGGAAACACCATATATTTT
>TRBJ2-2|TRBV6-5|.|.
CASGRLLNTGELFF
TGTGCCAGCGGTAGACTACTTAACACCGGGGAGCTGTTTTTT
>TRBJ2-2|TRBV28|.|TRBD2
CASTRLAVGGTGELFF
TGTGCCAGCACCCGACTAGCGGTCGGGGGGACCGGGGAGCTGTTTTTT
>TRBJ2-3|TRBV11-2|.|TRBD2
CASSSSTLAGVLDTQYF
TGTGCCAGCAGCTCTAGCACCCTAGCGGGAGTCCTAGATACGCAGTATTTT
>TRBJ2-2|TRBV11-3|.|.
CASRPSSGGSNTGELFF
TGTGCCAGCAGACCATCAAGTGGCGGGTCGAACACCGGGGAGCTGTTTTTT
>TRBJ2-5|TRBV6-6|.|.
CASSPASYQETQYF
TGTGCCAGCAGCCCGGCATCGTACCAAGAGACCCAGTACTTC
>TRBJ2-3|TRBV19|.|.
CASSILDSDTQYF
TGTGCCAGTAGTATTTTGGATTCAGATACGCAGTATTTT
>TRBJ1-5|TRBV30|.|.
CAWSVRGGQPQHF
TGTGCCTGGAGTGTACGGGGGGGTCAGCCCCAGCATTTT
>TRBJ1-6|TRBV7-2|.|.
CASSHGTVNSPLHF
TGTGCCAGCAGCCACGGGACTGTGAATTCACCCCTCCACTTT
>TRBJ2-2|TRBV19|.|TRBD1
CASRRGQTDTGELFF
TGTGCCAGTAGAAGGGGACAGACGGACACCGGGGAGCTGTTTTTT
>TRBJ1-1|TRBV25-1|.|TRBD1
CASSDKGAAGAEAFF
TGTGCCAGCAGTGATAAGGGGGCGGCCGGTGCTGAAGCTTTCTTT
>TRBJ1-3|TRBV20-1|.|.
CSARDEDTIYF
TGCAGTGCTAGAGATGAGGACACCATATATTTT
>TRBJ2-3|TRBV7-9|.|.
CASSVTLVPADTQYF
TGTGCCAGCAGCGTTACCCTAGTCCCGGCAGATACGCAGTATTTT
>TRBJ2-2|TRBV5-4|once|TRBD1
CASRQGAVGELFF
TGTGCCAGCAGACAGGGGGCTGTTGGGGAGCTGTTTTTT
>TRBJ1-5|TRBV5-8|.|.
CASSYTGPTQHF
TGTGCCAGCAGCTATACAGGCCCGACCCAGCATTTT
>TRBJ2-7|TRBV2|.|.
CASSEQGFIAYEQYF
TGTGCCAGCAGTGAACAGGGTTTCATCGCCTACGAGCAGTACTTC
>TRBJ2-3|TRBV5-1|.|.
CASSFQEDTQYF
TGCGCCAGCAGCTTCCAAGAAGATACGCAGTATTTT
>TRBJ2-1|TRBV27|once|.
CASSPGRKQFF
TGTGCCAGCAGTCCGGGGAGAAAGCAGTTCTTC
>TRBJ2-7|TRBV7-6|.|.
CASSDPPSPNYEQYF
TGTGCCAGCAGCGACCCCCCTTCCCCGAACTACGAGCAGTACTTC
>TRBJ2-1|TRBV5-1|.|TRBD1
CASSLDRGRGEQFF
TGCGCCAGCAGCTTGGACAGGGGGCGGGGTGAGCAGTTCTTC
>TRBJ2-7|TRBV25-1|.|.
CASSEYWGNDEQYF
TGTGCCAGCAGTGAATATTGGGGGAACGACGAGCAGTACTTC
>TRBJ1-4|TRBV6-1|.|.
CASRANPKNEKLFF
TGTGCCAGCAGAGCAAATCCAAAGAATGAAAAACTGTTTTTT
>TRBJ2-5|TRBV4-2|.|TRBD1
CASSLRTGFQETQYF
TGTGCCAGCAGCCTAAGGACAGGCTTTCAAGAGACCCAGTACTTC
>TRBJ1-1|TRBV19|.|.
CASRVTGYTEAFF
TGTGCCAGTAGGGTAACAGGGTACACTGAAGCTTTCTTT
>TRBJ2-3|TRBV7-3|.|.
CASSLRSGSDTQYF
TGTGCCAGCAGCTTAAGGAGTGGATCAGATACGCAGTATTTT
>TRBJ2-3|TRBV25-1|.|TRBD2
CASRPTSEFPDTQYF
TGTGCCAGCCGCCCAACTAGCGAATTTCCAGATACGCAGTATTTT
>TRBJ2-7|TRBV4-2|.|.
CASSQDTARPAAEQYF
TGTGCCAGCAGCCAAGATACCGCAAGGCCCGCAGCCGAGCAGTACTTC
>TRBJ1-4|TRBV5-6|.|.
CASSLGQPNEKLFF
TGTGCCAGCAGCTTAGGGCAGCCTAATGAAAAACTGTTTTTT
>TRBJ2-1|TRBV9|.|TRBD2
CASSVGLAGAEQFF
TGTGCCAGCAGCGTAGGTCTAGCGGGAGCTGAGCAGTTCTTC
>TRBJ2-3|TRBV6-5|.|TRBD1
CASSSINTGGGGTQYF
TGTGCCAGCAGTTCCATCAATACAGGGGGCGGGGGTACGCAGTATTTT
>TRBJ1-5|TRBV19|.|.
CASSIPTGVSNQPQHF
TGTGCCAGTAGTATCCCGACAGGTGTTAGCAATCAGCCCCAGCATTTT
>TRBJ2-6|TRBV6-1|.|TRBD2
CASSESSILAGGPFAPGANVLTF
TGTGCCAGCAGTGAATCTTCTATACTAGCGGGAGGGCCCTTCGCGCCTGGGGCCAACGTCCTGACTTTC
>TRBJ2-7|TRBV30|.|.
CAWSRVAYEQYF
TGTGCCTGGTCAAGGGTGGCCTACGAGCAGTACTTC
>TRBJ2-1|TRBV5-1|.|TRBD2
CASSLEGTKGLVRAFF
TGCGCCAGCAGCTTGGAAGGGACGAAGGGACTAGTGAGGGCGTTCTTC
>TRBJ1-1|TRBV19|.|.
CASSMLNTEAFF
TGTGCCAGTAGTATGTTGAACACTGAAGCTTTCTTT
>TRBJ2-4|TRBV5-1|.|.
CASSSWDRTSDIQYF
TGCGCCAGCAGCTCGTGGGACCGAACGTCGGACATTCAGTACTTC
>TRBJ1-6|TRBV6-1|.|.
CASSEAIGGYSPLHF
TGTGCCAGCAGTGAAGCAATTGGGGGTTACTCACCCCTCCACTTT
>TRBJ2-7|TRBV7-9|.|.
CASTVGGMSHEQYF
TGTGCCAGCACTGTAGGCGGGATGTCACACGAGCAGTACTTC